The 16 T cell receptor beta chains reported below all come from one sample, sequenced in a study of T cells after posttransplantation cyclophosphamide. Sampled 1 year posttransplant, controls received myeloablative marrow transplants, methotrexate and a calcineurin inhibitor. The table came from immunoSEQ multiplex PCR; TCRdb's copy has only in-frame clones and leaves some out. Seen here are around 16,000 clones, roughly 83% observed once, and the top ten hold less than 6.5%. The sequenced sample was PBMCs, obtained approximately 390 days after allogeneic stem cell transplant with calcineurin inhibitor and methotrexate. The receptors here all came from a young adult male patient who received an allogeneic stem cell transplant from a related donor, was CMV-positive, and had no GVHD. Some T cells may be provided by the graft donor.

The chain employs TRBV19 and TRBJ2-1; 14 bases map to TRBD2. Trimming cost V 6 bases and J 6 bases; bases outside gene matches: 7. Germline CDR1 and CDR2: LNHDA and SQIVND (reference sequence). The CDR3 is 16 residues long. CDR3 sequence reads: CASRGATSGRANEQFF. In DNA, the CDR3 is TGTGCCAGTAGAGGAGCGACTAGCGGGAGGGCCAATGAGCAGTTCTTC.

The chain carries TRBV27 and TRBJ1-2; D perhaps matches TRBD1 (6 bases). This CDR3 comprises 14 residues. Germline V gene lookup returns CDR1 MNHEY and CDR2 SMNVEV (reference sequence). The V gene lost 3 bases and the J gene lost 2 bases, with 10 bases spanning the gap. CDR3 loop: CASSFQGQNYGYTF. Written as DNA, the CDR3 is TGTGCCAGCAGTTTCCAGGGGCAAAACTATGGCTACACCTTC.

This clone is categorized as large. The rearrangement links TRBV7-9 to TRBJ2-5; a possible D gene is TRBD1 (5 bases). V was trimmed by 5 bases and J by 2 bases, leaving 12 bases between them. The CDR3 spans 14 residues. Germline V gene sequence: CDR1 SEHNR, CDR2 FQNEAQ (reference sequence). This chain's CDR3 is CASSAKGAQETQYF. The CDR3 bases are TGTGCCAGCAGCGCCAAAGGGGCACAAGAGACCCAGTACTTC.

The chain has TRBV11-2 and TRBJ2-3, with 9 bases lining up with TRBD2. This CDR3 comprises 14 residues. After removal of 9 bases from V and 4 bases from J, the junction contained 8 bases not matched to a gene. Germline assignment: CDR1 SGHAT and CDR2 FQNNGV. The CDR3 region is CASFPSGAADTQYF. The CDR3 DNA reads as TGTGCCAGTTTTCCTAGCGGGGCCGCAGATACGCAGTATTTT.

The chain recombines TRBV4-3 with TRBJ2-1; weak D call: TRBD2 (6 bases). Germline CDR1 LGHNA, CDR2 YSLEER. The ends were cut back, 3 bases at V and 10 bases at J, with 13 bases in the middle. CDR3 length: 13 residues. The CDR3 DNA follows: TGCGCCAGCAGCCACCTCCGGCGGGACGAGCAGTTCTTC. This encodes CASSHLRRDEQFF.

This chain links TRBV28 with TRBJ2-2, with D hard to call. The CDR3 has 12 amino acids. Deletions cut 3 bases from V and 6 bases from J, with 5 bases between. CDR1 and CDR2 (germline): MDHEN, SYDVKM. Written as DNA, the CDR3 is TGTGCCAGCAGTTTGTTCGCCGGGGAGCTGTTTTTT. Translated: CASSLFAGELFF.

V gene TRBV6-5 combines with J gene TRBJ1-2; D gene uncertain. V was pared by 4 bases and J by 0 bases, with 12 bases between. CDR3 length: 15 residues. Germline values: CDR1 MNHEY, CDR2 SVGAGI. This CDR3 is CASSSRTASNYGYTF. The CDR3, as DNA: TGTGCCAGCAGTTCGCGGACTGCGTCTAACTATGGCTACACCTTC.

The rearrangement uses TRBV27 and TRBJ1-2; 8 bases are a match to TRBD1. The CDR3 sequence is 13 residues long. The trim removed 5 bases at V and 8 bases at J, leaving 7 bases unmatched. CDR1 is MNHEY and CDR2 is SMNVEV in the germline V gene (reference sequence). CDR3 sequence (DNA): TGTGCCAGCAGTAAGACAGGGGACCGAGGCTACACCTTC. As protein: CASSKTGDRGYTF.

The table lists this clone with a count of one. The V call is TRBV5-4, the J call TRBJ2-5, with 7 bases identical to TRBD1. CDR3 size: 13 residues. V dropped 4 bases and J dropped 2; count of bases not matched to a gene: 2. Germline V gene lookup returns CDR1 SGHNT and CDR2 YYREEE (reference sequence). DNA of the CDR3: TGTGCCAGCAGCAGGGACAGTCAAGAGACCCAGTACTTC. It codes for CASSRDSQETQYF.

DNA for the CDR3: TGCAGTGCTACAACAGGGGGAGGCTACACCTTC. Residues: CSATTGGGYTF. The chain uses TRBV20-1 and TRBJ1-2; 8 nucleotides align to TRBD1. Germline CDR1 DFQATT, CDR2 SNEGSKA (reference sequence). CDR3 length: 11 residues. V lost 4 bases and J lost 8; bases outside the gene matches: 3.

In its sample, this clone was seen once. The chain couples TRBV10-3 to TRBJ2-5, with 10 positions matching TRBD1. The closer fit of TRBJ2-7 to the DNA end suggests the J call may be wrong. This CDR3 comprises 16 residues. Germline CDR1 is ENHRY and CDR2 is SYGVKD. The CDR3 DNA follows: TGTGCCATCAGGGCAGGATCGGGACAGGGGTCCTACGAGCAGTACTTC. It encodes CAIRAGSGQGSYEQYF.

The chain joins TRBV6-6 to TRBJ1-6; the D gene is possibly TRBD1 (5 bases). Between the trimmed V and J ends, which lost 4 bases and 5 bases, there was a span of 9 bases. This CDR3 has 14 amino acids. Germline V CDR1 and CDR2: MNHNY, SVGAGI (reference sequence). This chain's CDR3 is CASSLGRDNSPLHF. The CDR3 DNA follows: TGTGCCAGCAGTTTAGGCAGGGATAATTCACCCCTCCACTTT.

The CDR3 reads CAWGTGGLYEQYF. Here the CDR3 DNA reads TGTGCCTGGGGGACAGGGGGCCTTTACGAGCAGTACTTC. The V and J genes are TRBV30 and TRBJ2-7, with 12 bases lining up with TRBD1. The J segment lost 4 bases and the V segment lost 5 bases, leaving 3 bases of the junction unmatched. The V gene's germline CDR1 is GTSNPN and CDR2 SVGIG (reference sequence). The CDR3 contains 13 residues.

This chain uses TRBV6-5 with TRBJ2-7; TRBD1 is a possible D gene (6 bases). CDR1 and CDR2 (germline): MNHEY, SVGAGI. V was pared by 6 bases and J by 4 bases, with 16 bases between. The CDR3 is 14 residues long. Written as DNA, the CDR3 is TGTGCCAGCAGCCGTCCGGGACAAGAGTACGAGCAGTACTTC. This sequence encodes CASSRPGQEYEQYF.

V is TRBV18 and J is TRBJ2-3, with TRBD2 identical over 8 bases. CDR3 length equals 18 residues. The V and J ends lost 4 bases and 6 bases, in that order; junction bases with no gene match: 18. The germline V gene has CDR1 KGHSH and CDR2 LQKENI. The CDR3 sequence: CASSQARLAGPSVDTQYF. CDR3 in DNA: TGTGCCAGCTCACAGGCCCGGCTAGCGGGTCCTTCGGTGGATACGCAGTATTTT.

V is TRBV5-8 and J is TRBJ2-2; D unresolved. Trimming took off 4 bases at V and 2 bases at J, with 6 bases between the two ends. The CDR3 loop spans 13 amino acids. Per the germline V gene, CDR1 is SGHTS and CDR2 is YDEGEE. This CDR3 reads CASSLFNTGELFF. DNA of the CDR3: TGTGCCAGCAGCCTTTTTAACACCGGGGAGCTGTTTTTT.